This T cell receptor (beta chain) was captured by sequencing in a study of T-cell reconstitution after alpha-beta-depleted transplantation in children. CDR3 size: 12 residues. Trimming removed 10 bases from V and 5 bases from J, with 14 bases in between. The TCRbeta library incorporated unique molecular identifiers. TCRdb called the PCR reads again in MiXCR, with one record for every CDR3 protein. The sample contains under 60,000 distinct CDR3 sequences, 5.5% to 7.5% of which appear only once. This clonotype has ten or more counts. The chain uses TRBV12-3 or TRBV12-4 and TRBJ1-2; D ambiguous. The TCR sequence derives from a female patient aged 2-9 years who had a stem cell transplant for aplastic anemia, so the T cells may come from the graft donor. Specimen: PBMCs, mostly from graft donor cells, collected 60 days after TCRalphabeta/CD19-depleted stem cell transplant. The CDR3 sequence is CATLRALYGYTF. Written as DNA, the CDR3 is TGTGCCACCCTTCGAGCCCTGTATGGCTACACCTTC.